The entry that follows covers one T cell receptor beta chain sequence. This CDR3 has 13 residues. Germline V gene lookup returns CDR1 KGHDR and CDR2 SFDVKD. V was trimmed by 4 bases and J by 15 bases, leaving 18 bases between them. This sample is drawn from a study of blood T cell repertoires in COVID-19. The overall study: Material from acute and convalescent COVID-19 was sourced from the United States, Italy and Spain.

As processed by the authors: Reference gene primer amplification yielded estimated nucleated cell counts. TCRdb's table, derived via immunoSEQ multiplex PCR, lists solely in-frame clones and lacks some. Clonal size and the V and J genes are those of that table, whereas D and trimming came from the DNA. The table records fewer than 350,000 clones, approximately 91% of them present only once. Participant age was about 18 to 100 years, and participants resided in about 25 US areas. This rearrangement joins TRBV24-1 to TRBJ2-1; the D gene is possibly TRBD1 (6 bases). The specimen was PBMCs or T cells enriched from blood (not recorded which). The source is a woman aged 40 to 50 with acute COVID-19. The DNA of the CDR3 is TGTGCCACCAGTGAGGACAGCGCAAGAAGGTTGTTCTTC. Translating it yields CATSEDSARRLFF.